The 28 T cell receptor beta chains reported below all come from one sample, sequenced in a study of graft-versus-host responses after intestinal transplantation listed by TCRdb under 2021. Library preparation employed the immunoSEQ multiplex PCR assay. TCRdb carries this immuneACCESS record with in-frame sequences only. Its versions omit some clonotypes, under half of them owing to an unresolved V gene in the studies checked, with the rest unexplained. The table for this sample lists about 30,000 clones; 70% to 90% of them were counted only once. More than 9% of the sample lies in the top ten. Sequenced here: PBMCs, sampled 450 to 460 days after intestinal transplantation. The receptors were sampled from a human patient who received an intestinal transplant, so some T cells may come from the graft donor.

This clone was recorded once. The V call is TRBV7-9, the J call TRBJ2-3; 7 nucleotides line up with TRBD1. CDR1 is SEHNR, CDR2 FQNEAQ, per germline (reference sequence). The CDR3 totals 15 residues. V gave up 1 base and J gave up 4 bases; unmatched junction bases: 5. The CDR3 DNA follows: TGTGCCAGCAGCTTAGGACAGGGAGTACCAGATACGCAGTATTTT. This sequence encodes CASSLGQGVPDTQYF.

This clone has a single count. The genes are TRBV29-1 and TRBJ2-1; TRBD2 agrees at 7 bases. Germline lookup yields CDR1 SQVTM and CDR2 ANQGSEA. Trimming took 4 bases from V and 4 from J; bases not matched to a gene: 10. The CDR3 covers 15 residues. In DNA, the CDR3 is TGCAGCGTTGTGGGGGGGGAAGGACTTTACAATGAGCAGTTCTTC. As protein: CSVVGGEGLYNEQFF.

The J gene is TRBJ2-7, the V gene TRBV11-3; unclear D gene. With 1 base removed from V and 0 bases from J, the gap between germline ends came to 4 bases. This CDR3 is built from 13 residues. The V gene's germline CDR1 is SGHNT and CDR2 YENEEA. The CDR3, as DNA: TGTGCCAGCAGCTTAGGGAGCTCCTACGAGCAGTACTTC. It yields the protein CASSLGSSYEQYF.

The CDR3 DNA reads TGTGCCAGCAGCTTGGGGACAGGGAATCGCAATGAGCAGTTCTTC. Translation: CASSLGTGNRNEQFF. V gene TRBV5-6 combines with J gene TRBJ2-1; TRBD1 aligns across 8 bases. J lost 6 bases, V lost 0 bases, and 5 bases had no gene match. The CDR3 contains 15 residues. CDR1 SGHDT and CDR2 YYEEEE come from the germline V gene. Supplemented by reference TRBV5-6 and TRBJ2-1, the full variable domain reads DAGVTQSPTHLIKTRGQQVTLRCSPKSGHDTVSWYQQALGQGPQFIFQYYEEEERQRGNFPDRFSGHQFPNYSSELNVNALLLGDSALYLCASSLGTGNRNEQFFGPGTRLTVL.

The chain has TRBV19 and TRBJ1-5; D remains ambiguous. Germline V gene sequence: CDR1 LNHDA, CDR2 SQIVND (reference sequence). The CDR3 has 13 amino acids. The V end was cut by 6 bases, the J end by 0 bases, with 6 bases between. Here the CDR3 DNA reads TGTGCCAGTAGCGATTATAGCAATCAGCCCCAGCATTTT. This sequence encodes CASSDYSNQPQHF.

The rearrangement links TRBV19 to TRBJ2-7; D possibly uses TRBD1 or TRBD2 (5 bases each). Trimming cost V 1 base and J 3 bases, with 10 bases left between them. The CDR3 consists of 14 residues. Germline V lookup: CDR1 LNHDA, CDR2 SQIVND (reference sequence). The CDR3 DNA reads TGTGCCAGTAGTATAGGGGGGACCCTCTACGAGCAGTACTTC. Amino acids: CASSIGGTLYEQYF.

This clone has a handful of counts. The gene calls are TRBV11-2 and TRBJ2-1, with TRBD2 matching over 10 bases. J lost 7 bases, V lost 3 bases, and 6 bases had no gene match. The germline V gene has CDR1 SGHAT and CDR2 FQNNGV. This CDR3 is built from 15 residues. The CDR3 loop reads CASSFMYSGRNEQFF. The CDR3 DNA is TGTGCCAGCAGCTTCATGTATAGCGGGAGGAATGAGCAGTTCTTC.

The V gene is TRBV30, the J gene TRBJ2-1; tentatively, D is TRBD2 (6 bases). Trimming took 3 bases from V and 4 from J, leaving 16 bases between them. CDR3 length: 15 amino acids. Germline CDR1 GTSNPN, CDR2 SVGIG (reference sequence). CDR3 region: CAWRVGTSSYNEQFF. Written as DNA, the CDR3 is TGTGCCTGGAGGGTGGGGACTTCCAGTTACAATGAGCAGTTCTTC.

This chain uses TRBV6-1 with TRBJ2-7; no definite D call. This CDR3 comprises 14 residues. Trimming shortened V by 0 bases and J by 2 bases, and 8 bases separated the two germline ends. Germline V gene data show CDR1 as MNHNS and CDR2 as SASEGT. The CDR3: CASSEALLTYEQYF. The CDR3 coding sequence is TGTGCCAGCAGTGAAGCGCTTCTCACCTACGAGCAGTACTTC.

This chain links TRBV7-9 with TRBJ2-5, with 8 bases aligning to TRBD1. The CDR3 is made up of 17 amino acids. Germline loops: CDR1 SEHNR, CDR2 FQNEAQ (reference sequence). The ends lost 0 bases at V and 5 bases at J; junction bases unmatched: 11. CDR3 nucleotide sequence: TGTGCCAGCAGCTTAGCTCCCGGACAGGGAAAGCACGAGACCCAGTACTTC. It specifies CASSLAPGQGKHETQYF.

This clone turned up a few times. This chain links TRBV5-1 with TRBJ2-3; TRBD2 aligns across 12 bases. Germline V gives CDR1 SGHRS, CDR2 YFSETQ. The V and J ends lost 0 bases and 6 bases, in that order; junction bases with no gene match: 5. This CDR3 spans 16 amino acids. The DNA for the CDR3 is TGCGCCAGCAGCTTGGGACTAGCGGGGGCAGGGGATACGCAGTATTTT. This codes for CASSLGLAGAGDTQYF. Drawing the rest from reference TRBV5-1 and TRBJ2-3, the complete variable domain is KAGVTQTPRYLIKTRGQQVTLSCSPISGHRSVSWYQQTPGQGLQFLFEYFSETQRNKGNFPGRFSGRQFSNSRSEMNVSTLELGDSALYLCASSLGLAGAGDTQYFGPGTRLTVL.

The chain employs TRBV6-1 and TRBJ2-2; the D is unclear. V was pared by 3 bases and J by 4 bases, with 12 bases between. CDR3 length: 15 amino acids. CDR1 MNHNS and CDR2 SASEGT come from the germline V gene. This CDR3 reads CASSDGGRSTGELFF. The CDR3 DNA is TGTGCCAGCAGTGATGGTGGGCGGAGCACCGGGGAGCTGTTTTTT.

The CDR3 DNA is TGTGCCAGCTCACGCGGCGCAGGGGTTACAGATACGCAGTATTTT. The encoded protein is CASSRGAGVTDTQYF. The rearrangement uses TRBV18 and TRBJ2-3, with D perhaps TRBD1 (6 bases). The V end was cut by 4 bases, the J end by 3 bases, with 14 bases between. The CDR3 covers 15 residues. Per the germline V gene, CDR1 is KGHSH and CDR2 is LQKENI.

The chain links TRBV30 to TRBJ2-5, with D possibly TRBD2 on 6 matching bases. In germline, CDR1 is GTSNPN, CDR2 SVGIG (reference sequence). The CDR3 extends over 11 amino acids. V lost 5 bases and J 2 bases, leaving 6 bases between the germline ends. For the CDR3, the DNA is TGTGCCTGGGGACTACAAGAGACCCAGTACTTC. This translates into CAWGLQETQYF. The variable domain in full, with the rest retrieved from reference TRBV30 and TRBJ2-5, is SQTIHQWPATLVQPVGSPLSLECTVEGTSNPNLYWYRQAAGRGLQLLFYSVGIGQISSEVPQNLSASRPQDRQFILSSKKLLLSDSGFYLCAWGLQETQYFGPGTRLLVL.

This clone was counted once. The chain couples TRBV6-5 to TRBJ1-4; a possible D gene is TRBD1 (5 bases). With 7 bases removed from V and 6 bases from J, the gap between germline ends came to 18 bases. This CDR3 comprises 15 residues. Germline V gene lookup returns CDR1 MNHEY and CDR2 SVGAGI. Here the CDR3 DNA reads TGTGCCAGCACTCGGGGGAGGCTAGGCGATGAAAAACTGTTTTTT. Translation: CASTRGRLGDEKLFF.

The CDR3 spells CASSLIGSGTYSYEQYF. CDR3 coding DNA: TGTGCCAGCAGCTTAATTGGTTCCGGGACGTACTCCTACGAGCAGTACTTC. The rearrangement links TRBV7-9 to TRBJ2-7, with D perhaps matching TRBD1 or TRBD2 (5 bases each). CDR3 size: 17 residues. CDR1 and CDR2 from the germline V gene are SEHNR and FQNEAQ (reference sequence). V gave up 2 bases and J gave up 0 bases, with 17 bases separating them.

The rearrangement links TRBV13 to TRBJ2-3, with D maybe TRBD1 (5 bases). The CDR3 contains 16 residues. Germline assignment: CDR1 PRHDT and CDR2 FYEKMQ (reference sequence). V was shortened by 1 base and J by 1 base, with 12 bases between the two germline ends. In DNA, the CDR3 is TGTGCCAGCAGCTTAGTGGCAGGGTCTGGCACAGATACGCAGTATTTT. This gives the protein CASSLVAGSGTDTQYF.

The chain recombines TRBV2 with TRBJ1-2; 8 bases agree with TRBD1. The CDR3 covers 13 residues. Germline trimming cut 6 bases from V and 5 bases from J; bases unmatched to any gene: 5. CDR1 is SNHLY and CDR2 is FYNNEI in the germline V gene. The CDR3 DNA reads TGTGCCAGCAGCAGACAGGGGATGTATGGCTACACCTTC. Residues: CASSRQGMYGYTF.

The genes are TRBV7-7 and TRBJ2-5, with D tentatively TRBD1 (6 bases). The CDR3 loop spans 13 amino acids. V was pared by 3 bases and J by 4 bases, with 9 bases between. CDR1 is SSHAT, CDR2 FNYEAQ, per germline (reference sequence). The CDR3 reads CASSFGGSETQYF. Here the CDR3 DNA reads TGTGCCAGCAGCTTTGGGGGCTCAGAGACCCAGTACTTC. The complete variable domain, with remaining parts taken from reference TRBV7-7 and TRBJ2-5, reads GAGVSQSPRYKVTKRGQDVTLRCDPISSHATLYWYQQALGQGPEFLTYFNYEAQPDKSGLPSDRFSAERPEGSISTLTIQRTEQRDSAMYRCASSFGGSETQYFGPGTRLLVL.

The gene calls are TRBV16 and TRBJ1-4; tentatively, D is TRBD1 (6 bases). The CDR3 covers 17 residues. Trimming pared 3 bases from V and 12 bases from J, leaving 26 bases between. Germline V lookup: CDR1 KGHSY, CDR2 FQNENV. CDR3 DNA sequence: TGTGCCAGCAGCCATCATGACGGGACACTCTCCTTGGGTCAACTGTTTTTT. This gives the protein CASSHHDGTLSLGQLFF.

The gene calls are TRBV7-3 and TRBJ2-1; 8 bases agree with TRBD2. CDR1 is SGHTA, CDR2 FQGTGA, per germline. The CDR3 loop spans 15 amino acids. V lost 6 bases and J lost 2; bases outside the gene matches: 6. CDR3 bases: TGTGCCAGCAGTCCGGGGGGGACCCCCTACAATGAGCAGTTCTTC. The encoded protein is CASSPGGTPYNEQFF.

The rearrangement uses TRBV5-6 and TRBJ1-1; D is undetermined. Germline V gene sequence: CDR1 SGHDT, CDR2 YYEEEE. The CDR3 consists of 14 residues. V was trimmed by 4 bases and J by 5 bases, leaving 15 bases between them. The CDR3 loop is CASSHAAGITEAFF. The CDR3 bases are TGTGCCAGCAGCCACGCGGCGGGGATTACTGAAGCTTTCTTT.

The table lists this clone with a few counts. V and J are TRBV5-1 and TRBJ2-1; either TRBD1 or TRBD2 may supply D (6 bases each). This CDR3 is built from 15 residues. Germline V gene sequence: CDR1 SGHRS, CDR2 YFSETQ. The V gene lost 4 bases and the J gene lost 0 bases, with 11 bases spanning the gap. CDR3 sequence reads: CASSQEGGSYNEQFF. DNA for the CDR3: TGCGCCAGCAGCCAGGAGGGGGGCTCCTACAATGAGCAGTTCTTC.

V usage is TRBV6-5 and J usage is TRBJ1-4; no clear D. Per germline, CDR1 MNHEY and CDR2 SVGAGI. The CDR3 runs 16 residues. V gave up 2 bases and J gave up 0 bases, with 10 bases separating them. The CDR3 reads CASSYTSPATNEKLFF. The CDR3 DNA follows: TGTGCCAGCAGTTACACTAGTCCTGCAACTAATGAAAAACTGTTTTTT.

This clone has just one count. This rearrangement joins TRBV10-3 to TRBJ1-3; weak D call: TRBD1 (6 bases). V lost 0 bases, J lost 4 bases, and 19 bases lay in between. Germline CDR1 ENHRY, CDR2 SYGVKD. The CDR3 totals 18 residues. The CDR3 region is CAISESLRNRAGGNTIYF. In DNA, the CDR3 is TGTGCCATCAGTGAGTCGCTGAGGAACAGGGCCGGCGGAAACACCATATATTTT.

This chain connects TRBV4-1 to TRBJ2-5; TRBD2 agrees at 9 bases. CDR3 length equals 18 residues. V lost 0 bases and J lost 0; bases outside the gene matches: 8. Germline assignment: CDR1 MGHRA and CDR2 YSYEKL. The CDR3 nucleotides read TGCGCCAGCAGCCAAGAATCGCGGGGGGGCCTTGACCAAGAGACCCAGTACTTC. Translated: CASSQESRGGLDQETQYF.

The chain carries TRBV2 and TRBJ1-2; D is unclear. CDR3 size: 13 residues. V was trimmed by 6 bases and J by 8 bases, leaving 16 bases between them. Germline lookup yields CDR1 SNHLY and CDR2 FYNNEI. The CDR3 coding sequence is TGTGCCAGCAGGCCCCTGTTCCTTTTCGGCTACACCTTC. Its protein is CASRPLFLFGYTF.

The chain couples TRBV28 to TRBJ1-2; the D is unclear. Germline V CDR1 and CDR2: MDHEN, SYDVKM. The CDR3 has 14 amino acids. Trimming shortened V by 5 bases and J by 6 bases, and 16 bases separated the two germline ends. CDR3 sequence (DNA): TGTGCCAGCAGTCGAACGACACCCTGGGATGGCTACACCTTC. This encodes CASSRTTPWDGYTF.